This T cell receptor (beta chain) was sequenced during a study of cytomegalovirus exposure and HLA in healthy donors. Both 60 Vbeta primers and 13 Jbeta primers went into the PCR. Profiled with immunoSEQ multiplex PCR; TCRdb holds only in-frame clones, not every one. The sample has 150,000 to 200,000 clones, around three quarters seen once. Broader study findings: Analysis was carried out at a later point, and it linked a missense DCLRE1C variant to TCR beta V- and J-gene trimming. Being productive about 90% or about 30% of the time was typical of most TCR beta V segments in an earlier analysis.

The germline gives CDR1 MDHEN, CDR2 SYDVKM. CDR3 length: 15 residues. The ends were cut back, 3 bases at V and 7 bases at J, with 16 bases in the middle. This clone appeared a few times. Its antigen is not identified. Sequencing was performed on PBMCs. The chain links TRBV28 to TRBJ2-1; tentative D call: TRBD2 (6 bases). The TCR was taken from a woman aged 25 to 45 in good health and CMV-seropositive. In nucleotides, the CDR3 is TGTGCCAGCAGTTTCACGGGGACTGTTGGTAATGAGCAGTTCTTC. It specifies CASSFTGTVGNEQFF. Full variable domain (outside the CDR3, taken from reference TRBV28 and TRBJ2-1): DVKVTQSSRYLVKRTGEKVFLECVQDMDHENMFWYRQDPGLGLRLIYFSYDVKMKEKGDIPEGYSVSREKKERFSLILESASTNQTSMYLCASSFTGTVGNEQFFGPGTRLTVL.